The sequence of this T cell receptor beta chain was determined in a study of blood T cell repertoires in COVID-19. Overall study: Researchers got acute and convalescent COVID-19 samples from the United States, Italy and Spain. T cells, B-cell-depleted T cells, or PBMCs provided the cDNA or gDNA that served as material.

Trimming stripped 4 bases from V and 7 bases from J, with 17 bases between. This CDR3 spans 14 amino acids. Germline V lookup: CDR1 SGHRS, CDR2 YFSETQ. In the original analysis: Reference gene primers were amplified, and this amplification served to estimate nucleated cell counts. Produced via immunoSEQ multiplex PCR; TCRdb's table is partial and in-frame only. V, J and clone size were drawn from that table, and D and trimming were deduced from the DNA. The data show nearly 350,000 clones, around 91% seen once. V usage is TRBV5-1 and J usage is TRBJ1-2, with D unresolved. This clonotype was obtained from a woman between 18 and 29 years old who had recovered from COVID-19. The source material was peripheral blood. The CDR3 sequence is CASSLPAGGRGYTF. The CDR3 bases are TGCGCCAGCAGCCTCCCGGCAGGAGGTCGTGGCTACACCTTC.